This T cell receptor (beta chain) was recovered during a study of T-cell memory formation after mild COVID-19. TCRdb ran MiXCR on the 5' RACE reads and lists one entry per CDR3 protein. The data contain approximately 430,000 distinct CDR3 sequences, 23% of them singletons. This clonotype was counted only a few times. This receptor was obtained from an adult woman who had mild COVID-19 (a few samples of this study predate the infection). Cell type and time point are not known. Specimen: PBMCs or a T cell subset sorted from them (not recorded which).

The CDR3 spells CAWGSYGYTF. The CDR3 bases are TGTGCCTGGGGGAGTTATGGCTACACCTTC. The J gene is TRBJ1-2, the V gene TRBV30; no definite D call. The CDR3 extends over 10 amino acids. V lost 5 bases, J lost 5 bases, and 6 bases lay in between. The germline CDR1 and CDR2 sequences are GTSNPN and SVGIG (reference sequence).